The sample holds a few counts of the clone carrying this T cell receptor beta chain. Antigen specificity is unknown. The V and J ends lost 7 bases and 5 bases respectively, with 17 bases between them. CDR3 size: 15 residues. Germline lookup yields CDR1 LNHNV and CDR2 YYDKDF (reference sequence). The record originates from a study of T-cell reconstitution after alpha-beta-depleted transplantation in children. The library targeted TCRbeta and was prepared with unique molecular identifiers. TCRdb independently ran MiXCR on the PCR reads; one entry per CDR3 protein. This sample has roughly 420,000 distinct CDR3 sequences, with about 16% found just once. Study observations and caveats: Reportedly, only several hundred clones from non-depleted graft cells drove alpha-beta T-cell counts at about two months.

The clonotype originates from a boy younger than two who had a stem cell transplant for Wiskott-Aldrich syndrome, so the T cells may come from the graft donor. The sequences come from PBMCs, mostly from graft donor cells, collected 360 days after TCRalphabeta/CD19-depleted stem cell transplant. The chain couples TRBV15 to TRBJ2-2; TRBD1 might be the D (6 bases). CDR3 sequence: CATTPDSSWTGELFF. CDR3 DNA: TGTGCCACCACCCCGGACAGTTCGTGGACCGGGGAGCTGTTTTTT.